The 20 T cell receptor beta chains given below trace back to one sample, sequenced in a study of blood T cell repertoires in COVID-19. Clones were read by immunoSEQ multiplex PCR, and TCRdb kept only the in-frame ones, dropping some. In the table there are about 300,000 clones, 83% of which are singletons. Source material: peripheral blood. The origin of the receptors is a woman between 45 and 65 years old who had recovered from COVID-19.

The chain recombines TRBV10-1 with TRBJ2-1, with TRBD1 matching 12 bases. Germline V gene data show CDR1 as WNHNN and CDR2 as SYGVQD (reference sequence). This CDR3 has 17 amino acids. J lost 2 bases, V lost 7 bases, and 9 bases had no gene match. The CDR3 sequence: CASTEEGDRGPYNEQFF. The CDR3 region has the DNA TGCGCCAGCACCGAAGAAGGGGACAGGGGGCCCTACAATGAGCAGTTCTTC.

This clone was counted a single time. The rearrangement links TRBV7-7 to TRBJ2-3; TRBD2 is a possible D gene (7 bases). Germline V lookup: CDR1 SSHAT, CDR2 FNYEAQ (reference sequence). The CDR3 covers 16 residues. V was trimmed by 1 base and J by 8 bases, leaving 19 bases between them. The CDR3 sequence: CASSLGAAGAFSTQYF. The CDR3 DNA reads TGTGCCAGCAGCTTAGGAGCGGCGGGGGCTTTCTCTACGCAGTATTTT. Using reference TRBV7-7 and TRBJ2-3 for the parts outside the CDR3, the full variable domain is GAGVSQSPRYKVTKRGQDVTLRCDPISSHATLYWYQQALGQGPEFLTYFNYEAQPDKSGLPSDRFSAERPEGSISTLTIQRTEQRDSAMYRCASSLGAAGAFSTQYFGPGTRLTVL.

The V and J genes are TRBV11-2 and TRBJ1-3, with D unclear. Germline CDR1 reads SGHAT; CDR2 reads FQNNGV. The CDR3 extends over 16 amino acids. V dropped 1 base and J dropped 3 bases, with 13 bases sitting between them. The DNA of the CDR3 is TGTGCCAGCAGCTTAGTTGCCGGTACTATTGGAAACACCATATATTTT. Translating it yields CASSLVAGTIGNTIYF. The whole variable domain, remainder taken from reference TRBV11-2 and TRBJ1-3, is EAGVAQSPRYKIIEKRQSVAFWCNPISGHATLYWYQQILGQGPKLLIQFQNNGVVDDSQLPKDRFSAERLKGVDSTLKIQPAKLEDSAVYLCASSLVAGTIGNTIYFGEGSWLTVV.

The chain uses TRBV29-1 and TRBJ2-3, with 10 bases aligning to TRBD1. V trimming: 7 bases; J trimming: 4 bases; junction bases outside the gene matches: 11. Germline V gives CDR1 SQVTM, CDR2 ANQGSEA. The CDR3 spans 15 residues. The DNA for the CDR3 is TGCAGCGCCGTCTACGGACAGGGGGAGTCAGATACGCAGTATTTT. Translation: CSAVYGQGESDTQYF.

V usage is TRBV7-9 and J usage is TRBJ1-4; possible D gene TRBD1, 6 bases. The ends were cut back, 2 bases at V and 2 bases at J, with 6 bases in the middle. Germline CDR1 is SEHNR and CDR2 is FQNEAQ (reference sequence). The length of the CDR3 is 14 residues. This CDR3 is CASSLTGTNEKLFF. Here the CDR3 DNA reads TGTGCCAGCAGCTTAACAGGGACTAATGAAAAACTGTTTTTT.

The chain uses TRBV2 and TRBJ1-1; tentative D call: TRBD1 (6 bases). Trimming removed 3 bases at V and 6 bases at J, with 14 bases between. Germline V CDR1 and CDR2: SNHLY, FYNNEI. This CDR3 is 14 amino acids long. CDR3 protein: CASSEIGGLAEAFF. CDR3 nucleotide sequence: TGTGCCAGCAGTGAGATCGGGGGGCTGGCTGAAGCTTTCTTT.

There are a few counts of this clone. V and J are TRBV27 and TRBJ1-2; 12 nucleotides line up with TRBD1. V trimming: 1 base; J trimming: 6 bases; junction bases outside the gene matches: 3. The CDR3 covers 15 residues. Germline V gene data show CDR1 as MNHEY and CDR2 as SMNVEV (reference sequence). The CDR3 here is CASSLLGQGANGYTF. CDR3 sequence (DNA): TGTGCCAGCAGTTTATTGGGACAGGGGGCCAATGGCTACACCTTC.

The chain is built from TRBV1 and TRBJ2-5; the table's D call, TRBD2, has no DNA check behind it. TRBV1 is deemed a pseudogene. CDR3 size: 16 residues. In DNA form, the CDR3 reads TGCACCAGCAGCCTGTCCGGGACTAGTGGAGAAGAGACCCAGTACTTC. This codes for CTSSLSGTSGEETQYF.

V gene TRBV5-4 combines with J gene TRBJ1-2, with a weak D call TRBD1 (6 bases). CDR3 length: 14 residues. Trimming shortened V by 5 bases and J by 4 bases, and 15 bases separated the two germline ends. Germline lookup yields CDR1 SGHNT and CDR2 YYREEE (reference sequence). In DNA, the CDR3 is TGTGCCAGCAGACCTGGACAGCAAGCCTATGGCTACACCTTC. It yields the protein CASRPGQQAYGYTF. Using reference TRBV5-4 and TRBJ1-2 for the parts outside the CDR3, the full variable domain is ETGVTQSPTHLIKTRGQQVTLRCSSQSGHNTVSWYQQALGQGPQFIFQYYREEENGRGNFPPRFSGLQFPNYSSELNVNALELDDSALYLCASRPGQQAYGYTFGSGTRLTVV.

J is TRBJ2-7 and V is TRBV5-8, with D possibly being TRBD1 (6 bases). Germline-derived CDR1 and CDR2 are SGHTS and YDEGEE. V lost 0 bases to trimming and J lost 3 bases, with 10 bases between them. This CDR3 is built from 14 residues. CDR3 nucleotide sequence: TGTGCCAGCAGCTTGGGGGACAACTACTACGAGCAGTACTTC. Protein: CASSLGDNYYEQYF.

V usage is TRBV28 and J usage is TRBJ1-6, with a weak D call TRBD1 (5 bases). Germline CDR1 MDHEN, CDR2 SYDVKM. This CDR3 spans 14 amino acids. V was clipped by 4 bases and J by 4 bases, with 8 bases between them. This CDR3 reads CASSSWTYNSPLHF. The CDR3 DNA reads TGTGCCAGCAGTTCGTGGACATATAATTCACCCCTCCACTTT. Together with reference TRBV28 and TRBJ1-6, the CDR3 gives the full variable domain: DVKVTQSSRYLVKRTGEKVFLECVQDMDHENMFWYRQDPGLGLRLIYFSYDVKMKEKGDIPEGYSVSREKKERFSLILESASTNQTSMYLCASSSWTYNSPLHFGNGTRLTVT.

This rearrangement joins TRBV29-1 to TRBJ2-7; TRBD2 aligns across 7 bases. The germline V gene encodes CDR1 SQVTM and CDR2 ANQGSEA. Unmatched junction bases numbered 15, after V lost 4 bases and J lost 9 bases. CDR3 length: 14 amino acids. DNA of the CDR3: TGCAGCGTTGGCTCAGCGGGGACTTTCCTGGGGCAGTACTTC. This sequence encodes CSVGSAGTFLGQYF.

The CDR3 loop is CASSARTGPDTQYF. The CDR3 DNA follows: TGCGCCAGCAGCGCACGGACAGGGCCAGATACGCAGTATTTT. V is TRBV5-1 and J is TRBJ2-3, with 8 positions matching TRBD1. CDR1 and CDR2 from the germline V gene are SGHRS and YFSETQ. V lost 4 bases, J lost 4 bases, and 5 bases stayed unmatched. The CDR3 loop spans 14 amino acids.

The chain joins TRBV27 to TRBJ2-6; D gene uncertain. V shed 6 bases and J shed 0 bases, with 12 bases lying between them. Germline assignment: CDR1 MNHEY and CDR2 SMNVEV (reference sequence). This CDR3 contains 16 residues. The CDR3 loop is CASSRKQTSGANVLTF. CDR3 nucleotide sequence: TGTGCCAGCAGCCGTAAACAGACCTCTGGGGCCAACGTCCTGACTTTC. Full variable domain (remainder filled in from reference TRBV27 and TRBJ2-6): EAQVTQNPRYLITVTGKKLTVTCSQNMNHEYMSWYRQDPGLGLRQIYYSMNVEVTDKGDVPEGYKVSRKEKRNFPLILESPSPNQTSLYFCASSRKQTSGANVLTFGAGSRLTVL.

V is TRBV28 and J is TRBJ1-1; D call uncertain. CDR1 MDHEN and CDR2 SYDVKM come from the germline V gene. The CDR3 extends over 15 amino acids. Trimming stripped 5 bases from V and 5 bases from J, with 18 bases between. In nucleotides, the CDR3 is TGTGCCAGCAGTCCACCCACGGGAGTTGGAACTGAAGCTTTCTTT. It translates to CASSPPTGVGTEAFF.

The chain uses TRBV7-9 and TRBJ2-1; TRBD2 matches at 9 bases. The CDR3 extends over 15 amino acids. With V trimmed by 3 bases and J by 8 bases, 8 bases remained unmatched. CDR1 and CDR2 from the germline V gene are SEHNR and FQNEAQ (reference sequence). CDR3 bases: TGTGCCAGCAGCTTTAGCGGGAGCGAAAGCCATGAGCAGTTCTTC. It encodes CASSFSGSESHEQFF.

This chain links TRBV7-2 with TRBJ1-4, with 10 bases lining up with TRBD1. The CDR3 has 13 amino acids. Losses at the gene ends were 5 bases for V and 12 bases for J; bases not matched to a gene: 6. Germline lookup yields CDR1 SGHTA and CDR2 FQGNSA. CDR3 in amino acids: CASSPGQGTELFF. CDR3 nucleotides: TGTGCCAGCAGCCCGGGACAGGGGACGGAACTGTTTTTT.

The rearrangement uses TRBV7-8 and TRBJ2-2, with TRBD1 as a possible D gene (6 bases). The germline gives CDR1 SGHVS, CDR2 FQNEAQ. CDR3 length: 15 residues. The V end was cut by 5 bases, the J end by 4 bases, with 14 bases between. The CDR3 coding sequence is TGTGCCAGCAGCCCCCTAGACAGGACCACCGGGGAGCTGTTTTTT. It codes for CASSPLDRTTGELFF.

The chain carries TRBV30 and TRBJ1-4; D not resolved. V lost 4 bases to trimming and J lost 8 bases, with 11 bases between them. This CDR3 is built from 12 residues. Germline V gene lookup returns CDR1 GTSNPN and CDR2 SVGIG (reference sequence). This chain's CDR3 is CAWNNYQEKLFF. The CDR3 region has the DNA TGTGCCTGGAATAACTACCAAGAAAAACTGTTTTTT.

The V and J genes are TRBV19 and TRBJ2-1, with 7 bases identical to TRBD2. CDR3 length: 16 amino acids. The germline gives CDR1 LNHDA, CDR2 SQIVND (reference sequence). Trimming at V came to 6 bases and at J to 0 bases, leaving 8 bases not matched to a gene. CDR3 nucleotide sequence: TGTGCCAGTAGCTCATCGGGCGGGAGCTCCTACAATGAGCAGTTCTTC. This encodes CASSSSGGSSYNEQFF.